What follows are 22 T cell receptor beta chains derived from one specimen sequenced in a study of blood T cell repertoires in COVID-19. Some clones are missing from TCRdb's copy, which holds only in-frame ones; the method was immunoSEQ multiplex PCR. The table shows 110,000 to 150,000 clones, with 70% to 90% occurring only once. Sequencing was carried out using peripheral blood. Receptors were obtained from a woman aged 55-69 years with acute or convalescent COVID-19.

The chain recombines TRBV30 with TRBJ1-2; TRBD1 matches at 7 bases. The CDR3 covers 12 residues. V lost 0 bases to trimming and J lost 8 bases; unmatched junction nucleotides: 3. Looked up from germline, CDR1 is GTSNPN and CDR2 is SVGIG (reference sequence). The CDR3 nucleotides read TGTGCCTGGAGTGTTGGGACAGTAGGCTACACCTTC. Translated: CAWSVGTVGYTF.

The V call is TRBV19, the J call TRBJ2-5, with no clear D. Germline V lookup: CDR1 LNHDA, CDR2 SQIVND (reference sequence). V gave up 5 bases and J gave up 5 bases, with 9 bases separating them. The CDR3 has 12 residues. The CDR3 reads CASSLEKETQYF. The CDR3 DNA sequence: TGTGCCAGTAGTCTGGAGAAGGAGACCCAGTACTTC.

The V gene is TRBV2, the J gene TRBJ2-1; 8 positions match TRBD1. CDR3 length equals 14 residues. The V gene end was trimmed by 4 bases and the J gene end by 6 bases; junction bases not matched to a gene: 5. Germline V lookup: CDR1 SNHLY, CDR2 FYNNEI. Here the CDR3 reads CASSATGAGNEQFF. The CDR3 DNA reads as TGTGCCAGCAGTGCGACAGGGGCGGGCAATGAGCAGTTCTTC. Based on the CDR3 plus reference TRBV2 and TRBJ2-1, the full variable domain is EPEVTQTPSHQVTQMGQEVILRCVPISNHLYFYWYRQILGQKVEFLVSFYNNEISEKSEIFDDQFSVERPDGSNFTLKIRSTKLEDSAMYFCASSATGAGNEQFFGPGTRLTVL.

CDR3: CASSSPDRGYTEAFF. CDR3 bases: TGTGCCAGCAGTTCACCCGACAGGGGCTACACTGAAGCTTTCTTT. The chain couples TRBV28 to TRBJ1-1, with TRBD1 identical over 8 bases. This CDR3 is built from 15 residues. Germline lookup yields CDR1 MDHEN and CDR2 SYDVKM. V lost 4 bases, J lost 3 bases, and 7 bases stayed unmatched.

The V and J genes are TRBV3-1 (or the pseudogene TRBV3-2) and TRBJ2-6; no clear D. V was cut by 1 base and J by 0 bases, with 4 bases left in between. CDR1 and CDR2 from the germline V gene are LGHDT and YNNKEL (reference sequence). The CDR3 has 15 amino acids. The CDR3 protein is CASSQGRSGANVLTF. The CDR3 DNA is TGTGCCAGCAGCCAAGGTCGCTCTGGGGCCAACGTCCTGACTTTC.

The count of this clone is one. The rearrangement joins TRBV5-1 to TRBJ1-3; possible D gene TRBD1, 6 bases. V lost 3 bases and J lost 4, with 14 bases in between. The germline V gene encodes CDR1 SGHRS and CDR2 YFSETQ. The CDR3 length is 15 residues. CDR3 amino acids: CASSSTGGQGNTIYF. In DNA form, the CDR3 reads TGCGCCAGCAGCTCGACCGGTGGACAGGGAAACACCATATATTTT.

About this clone: Other DNA sequences in the same sample also yield this CDR3. The V and J genes are TRBV7-2 and TRBJ2-7; D not resolved. Per germline, CDR1 SGHTA and CDR2 FQGNSA. The ends were cut back, 2 bases at V and 3 bases at J, with 2 bases in the middle. The CDR3 contains 11 residues. The CDR3 spells CASSLRYEQYF. CDR3 coding DNA: TGTGCCAGCAGCTTACGCTACGAGCAGTACTTC.

This chain links TRBV6-2 or TRBV6-3 with TRBJ2-7; a possible D gene is TRBD1 (6 bases). V was pared by 3 bases and J by 5 bases, with 20 bases between. The CDR3 has 16 residues. Looked up from germline, CDR1 is MNHEY and CDR2 is SVGEGT. CDR3 amino acids: CASSYSTQGKVDEQYF. DNA for the CDR3: TGTGCCAGCAGTTATTCAACACAGGGAAAGGTCGACGAGCAGTACTTC.

This clone was detected a few times. The rearrangement uses TRBV7-2 and TRBJ2-2; unclear D gene. Trimming pared 2 bases from V and 5 bases from J, leaving 9 bases between. From germline, CDR1 is SGHTA and CDR2 FQGNSA. The CDR3 length is 14 residues. CDR3 sequence reads: CASSLYRATGELFF. The CDR3 DNA reads TGTGCCAGCAGCTTATACCGAGCAACCGGGGAGCTGTTTTTT.

The table lists this clone with a count of one. The chain joins TRBV19 to TRBJ1-1; 7 bases match TRBD1. Germline-derived CDR1 and CDR2 are LNHDA and SQIVND (reference sequence). V gave up 4 bases and J gave up 4 bases; unmatched junction bases: 6. The CDR3 is made up of 14 amino acids. CDR3 bases: TGTGCCAGTAGTACTCGACAGGGTATCACTGAAGCTTTCTTT. Translated, it gives CASSTRQGITEAFF.

V is TRBV14 and J is TRBJ1-1, with D hard to call. V lost 0 bases and J lost 5, with 28 bases in between. CDR1 is SGHDN, CDR2 FVKESK, per germline. There are 20 residues in the CDR3. The CDR3 nucleotides read TGTGCCAGCAGCCAAGACCTGTCCCCTATGTTCCCATACGGTTTTACTGAAGCTTTCTTT. Translating gives CASSQDLSPMFPYGFTEAFF.

This rearrangement joins TRBV5-6 to TRBJ1-2; possible D gene TRBD1, 5 bases. Per the germline V gene, CDR1 is SGHDT and CDR2 is YYEEEE. The CDR3 spans 14 residues. V was trimmed by 0 bases and J by 7 bases, leaving 13 bases between them. The CDR3 loop reads CASSLADRGSGYTF. The CDR3, as DNA: TGTGCCAGCAGCTTGGCCGACAGAGGATCTGGCTACACCTTC.

The rearrangement uses TRBV7-9 and TRBJ2-7; D unresolved. The length of the CDR3 is 14 residues. Trimming stripped 3 bases from V and 1 base from J, with 10 bases between. Germline CDR1 reads SEHNR; CDR2 reads FQNEAQ (reference sequence). Here the CDR3 reads CASSLAANSYEQYF. CDR3 DNA sequence: TGTGCCAGCAGCTTGGCAGCGAATTCCTACGAGCAGTACTTC.

Here the CDR3 DNA reads TGTGCCAGCAGCTCCGACAGGGAACTGAACACATTCTACGAGCAGTACTTC. Protein product: CASSSDRELNTFYEQYF. The chain is built from TRBV7-8 and TRBJ2-7; 7 bases are a match to TRBD1. The CDR3 is 17 amino acids. J gave up 3 bases and V 4 bases, and 15 bases lay outside the gene matches. Germline lookup yields CDR1 SGHVS and CDR2 FQNEAQ.

This clone was observed a single time. The genes are TRBV5-1 and TRBJ1-2; D is ambiguous. There are 17 residues in the CDR3. Trimming cost V 3 bases and J 0 bases, with 18 bases left between them. Germline loops: CDR1 SGHRS, CDR2 YFSETQ. CDR3 DNA sequence: TGCGCCAGCAGCTCAGCCCCAACAGAAGCTGCTAACTATGGCTACACCTTC. Its protein is CASSSAPTEAANYGYTF. Based on the CDR3 plus reference TRBV5-1 and TRBJ1-2, the full variable domain is KAGVTQTPRYLIKTRGQQVTLSCSPISGHRSVSWYQQTPGQGLQFLFEYFSETQRNKGNFPGRFSGRQFSNSRSEMNVSTLELGDSALYLCASSSAPTEAANYGYTFGSGTRLTVV.

The CDR3: CASSYPGGYNEQFF. CDR3 DNA: TGTGCCAGCAGCTATCCGGGGGGGTATAATGAGCAGTTCTTC. The chain combines TRBV5-8 with TRBJ2-1, with 8 nucleotides matching TRBD2. Trimming removed 3 bases from V and 7 bases from J; junction bases left unmatched: 6. Germline CDR1 SGHTS, CDR2 YDEGEE. CDR3 length: 14 amino acids.

This clone was found once. The V call is TRBV7-3, the J call TRBJ2-1, with 8 positions matching TRBD2. The V segment lost 1 base and the J segment 3 bases; nucleotides outside the gene matches: 5. Germline lookup yields CDR1 SGHTA and CDR2 FQGTGA. This CDR3 spans 16 amino acids. The CDR3 protein is CASSLNGGLGYNEQFF. The CDR3 coding sequence is TGTGCCAGCAGCTTAAATGGGGGACTAGGCTACAATGAGCAGTTCTTC.

The chain employs TRBV14 and TRBJ1-2, with 8 bases fitting TRBD1. Germline V gene lookup returns CDR1 SGHDN and CDR2 FVKESK. Trimming took 1 base from V and 5 from J; bases not matched to a gene: 9. The CDR3 totals 16 residues. CDR3 residues: CASSQGTGRLSYGYTF. CDR3 bases: TGTGCCAGCAGCCAAGGGACAGGGCGGCTCAGTTATGGCTACACCTTC.

CDR3 amino acids: CASSPQRGALDEQFF. CDR3 coding DNA: TGCGCCAGCAGCCCTCAGCGGGGGGCCCTCGATGAGCAGTTCTTC. The chain links TRBV5-1 to TRBJ2-1; 9 nucleotides line up with TRBD2. V shed 4 bases, J shed 8 bases, and the junction held 10 bases outside the gene matches. There are 15 residues in the CDR3. The germline V gene encodes CDR1 SGHRS and CDR2 YFSETQ.

The chain employs TRBV6-2 or TRBV6-3 and TRBJ1-1; the match to TRBD1 covers 11 bases. This CDR3 region has 17 residues. Germline V gene data show CDR1 as MNHEY and CDR2 as SVGEGT. The ends lost 5 bases at V and 6 bases at J; junction bases unmatched: 14. CDR3 sequence (DNA): TGTGCCAGCAGTCCCGGGTGGGAAGGACAGGGGGCCTCTGAAGCTTTCTTT. Translation gives CASSPGWEGQGASEAFF.

The table lists this clone with a count of one. V usage is TRBV5-6 and J usage is TRBJ1-6; D is possibly TRBD1 (6 bases). V lost 4 bases, J lost 6 bases, and 11 bases lay in between. Germline loops: CDR1 SGHDT, CDR2 YYEEEE. The CDR3 is 14 residues long. This CDR3 is CASSHGQINSPLHF. The DNA of the CDR3 is TGTGCCAGCAGCCATGGACAGATTAATTCACCCCTCCACTTT.

The chain is built from TRBV6-5 and TRBJ2-1, with 11 bases that match TRBD2. Looked up from germline, CDR1 is MNHEY and CDR2 is SVGAGI. V gave up 6 bases and J gave up 1 base; unmatched junction bases: 2. This CDR3 spans 15 amino acids. In DNA form, the CDR3 reads TGTGCCAGCAGCCGGACTAGCGGGTCCTACAATGAGCAGTTCTTC. Its protein product is CASSRTSGSYNEQFF.